One and the same sample provided the 30 T cell receptor beta chains below, sequenced in a study of shared clonotypes between healthy human individuals. Assay: immunoSEQ multiplex PCR; the TCRdb copy retains only in-frame clones and omits some. The repertoire holds 700,000 to 950,000 clones, with 96% as singletons. CD45RO-negative, CCR7-selected cells formed the naive CD8 fraction, which excluded terminally differentiated effector memory CD45RA+ cells. Sequenced material: naive CD8+ T cells sorted from blood. All receptors derive from a man aged 25-45 years in good health.

The chain carries TRBV6-5 and TRBJ2-1; 11 bases match TRBD2. J gave up 3 bases and V 4 bases, and 2 bases lay outside the gene matches. Per the germline V gene, CDR1 is MNHEY and CDR2 is SVGAGI. The CDR3 runs 15 residues. CDR3 in amino acids: CASSLAGGIYNEQFF. The CDR3 DNA follows: TGTGCCAGCAGTTTAGCGGGAGGGATCTACAATGAGCAGTTCTTC.

The chain carries TRBV7-9 and TRBJ1-1; TRBD1 might be the D (6 bases). Trimming removed 7 bases at V and 4 bases at J, with 16 bases between. CDR1 SEHNR and CDR2 FQNEAQ come from the germline V gene (reference sequence). CDR3 size: 14 residues. The CDR3 here is CASTVEGGVTEAFF. CDR3 coding DNA: TGTGCCAGCACCGTCGAGGGGGGGGTCACTGAAGCTTTCTTT.

V and J are TRBV7-3 and TRBJ1-1; tentative D call: TRBD1 (6 bases). Germline CDR1 SGHTA, CDR2 FQGTGA. Trimming removed 5 bases at V and 7 bases at J, with 26 bases between. The CDR3 spans 17 residues. CDR3 in amino acids: CASSRFSIKTGLNEAFF. DNA for the CDR3: TGTGCCAGCAGCCGTTTTTCGATAAAAACAGGGTTAAATGAAGCTTTCTTT. Based on the CDR3 plus reference TRBV7-3 and TRBJ1-1, the full variable domain is GAGVSQTPSNKVTEKGKYVELRCDPISGHTALYWYRQSLGQGPEFLIYFQGTGAADDSGLPNDRFFAVRPEGSVSTLKIQRTERGDSAVYLCASSRFSIKTGLNEAFFGQGTRLTVV.

The chain couples TRBV15 to TRBJ2-7; D may be TRBD1 (6 bases). The CDR3 totals 16 residues. From germline, CDR1 is LNHNV and CDR2 YYDKDF (reference sequence). V lost 0 bases, J lost 3 bases, and 15 bases lay in between. The CDR3 sequence is CATSRDPARGDYEQYF. As DNA, the CDR3 is TGTGCCACCAGCAGAGATCCAGCCAGGGGAGACTACGAGCAGTACTTC.

This clone appeared a single time. J is TRBJ2-1 and V is TRBV5-5, with D possibly called TRBD1 or TRBD2 (5 bases each). The CDR3 length is 16 residues. Germline V gene lookup returns CDR1 SGHKS and CDR2 YYEKEE (reference sequence). V was trimmed by 1 base and J by 4 bases, leaving 15 bases between them. This CDR3 reads CASSLYGGQGYNEQFF. The CDR3 bases are TGTGCCAGCAGCTTGTACGGCGGGCAGGGTTACAATGAGCAGTTCTTC.

This rearrangement joins TRBV11-3 to TRBJ2-5, with D possibly matching TRBD2 (6 bases). Per germline, CDR1 SGHNT and CDR2 YENEEA. This CDR3 contains 15 residues. V was shortened by 5 bases and J by 5 bases, with 18 bases between the two germline ends. The CDR3 loop reads CASSPAGAPGETQYF. The DNA for the CDR3 is TGTGCCAGCAGCCCAGCGGGCGCGCCAGGGGAGACCCAGTACTTC.

The chain couples TRBV4-3 to TRBJ1-1, with D possibly matching TRBD1 (6 bases). Germline V CDR1 and CDR2: LGHNA, YSLEER. The V end lost 4 bases, the J end lost 2 bases, and 11 bases lay between the germline ends. CDR3 length equals 14 residues. CDR3 in amino acids: CASSPRGANTEAFF. For the CDR3, the DNA is TGCGCCAGCAGCCCCCGGGGGGCCAACACTGAAGCTTTCTTT.

The chain combines TRBV5-6 with TRBJ2-7; D is perhaps TRBD1 or TRBD2 (5 bases each). Germline CDR1 and CDR2: SGHDT and YYEEEE. V lost 6 bases, J lost 4 bases, and 23 bases lay in between. This CDR3 has 16 amino acids. CDR3 residues: CASTKGAGSGRYEQYF. In DNA form, the CDR3 reads TGTGCCAGCACCAAAGGCGCTGGGTCAGGGAGATACGAGCAGTACTTC.

The rearrangement uses TRBV6-5 and TRBJ2-5; no definite D call. The CDR3 length is 14 residues. With 4 bases removed from V and 1 base from J, the gap between germline ends came to 10 bases. Looked up from germline, CDR1 is MNHEY and CDR2 is SVGAGI. The CDR3 DNA reads as TGTGCCAGCAGTTTAAGAAATTCCCAAGAGACCCAGTACTTC. Translating it yields CASSLRNSQETQYF.

J is TRBJ2-5 and V is TRBV18, with D perhaps TRBD2 (5 bases). CDR1 is KGHSH, CDR2 LQKENI, per germline. V shed 3 bases and J shed 4 bases, with 6 bases lying between them. The CDR3 extends over 12 amino acids. DNA of the CDR3: TGTGCCAGCTCACCGGAGGCAGAGACCCAGTACTTC. Its protein is CASSPEAETQYF. The full variable domain, in which reference TRBV18 and TRBJ2-5 provide the parts outside the CDR3, is NAGVMQNPRHLVRRRGQEARLRCSPMKGHSHVYWYRQLPEEGLKFMVYLQKENIIDESGMPKERFSAEFPKEGPSILRIQQVVRGDSAAYFCASSPEAETQYFGPGTRLLVL.

This chain joins TRBV5-4 and TRBJ2-3; 11 nucleotides line up with TRBD2. V was pared by 7 bases and J by 4 bases, with 8 bases of the junction left unmatched. Germline loops: CDR1 SGHNT, CDR2 YYREEE (reference sequence). This CDR3 comprises 15 residues. Here the CDR3 reads CASGLAGGPADTQYF. CDR3 coding DNA: TGTGCCAGCGGATTAGCGGGAGGGCCCGCAGATACGCAGTATTTT.

J is TRBJ2-1 and V is TRBV2; weak D call: TRBD2 (6 bases). The ends were cut back, 6 bases at V and 0 bases at J, with 18 bases in the middle. In germline, CDR1 is SNHLY, CDR2 FYNNEI. The CDR3 consists of 17 residues. In DNA form, the CDR3 reads TGTGCCAGCAGCGCCCAACTAGCACCTAGCTCCTACAATGAGCAGTTCTTC. It is translated as CASSAQLAPSSYNEQFF.

The chain links TRBV11-2 to TRBJ2-3, with 7 bases matching TRBD2. Germline CDR1 reads SGHAT; CDR2 reads FQNNGV. CDR3 length equals 17 residues. J gave up 2 bases and V 0 bases, and 8 bases lay outside the gene matches. The CDR3 DNA is TGTGCCAGCAGCTTAGATCGGGTTAGCGGGTTCACAGATACGCAGTATTTT. As protein: CASSLDRVSGFTDTQYF.

In regard to this clone: The junction differs from germline at one of its ends, possibly a read error. The J gene is TRBJ1-5, the V gene TRBV28; D may be TRBD1 (6 bases). The CDR3 length is 14 residues. Germline CDR1 reads MDHEN; CDR2 reads SYDVKM. CDR3 loop: CVSSWGARNQPQHF. Here the CDR3 DNA reads TGTGTCAGCAGTTGGGGGGCGCGGAATCAGCCCCAGCATTTT. The whole variable domain, remainder taken from reference TRBV28 and TRBJ1-5, is DVKVTQSSRYLVKRTGEKVFLECVQDMDHENMFWYRQDPGLGLRLIYFSYDVKMKEKGDIPEGYSVSREKKERFSLILESASTNQTSMYLCVSSWGARNQPQHFGDGTRLSIL.

This chain uses TRBV11-2 with TRBJ2-1; tentatively, D is TRBD2 (5 bases). Germline V gene sequence: CDR1 SGHAT, CDR2 FQNNGV. V was shortened by 5 bases and J by 6 bases, with 17 bases between the two germline ends. The CDR3 runs to 15 residues. The CDR3 DNA follows: TGTGCCAGCAGCCAAGGCCAAGGACTCCCCAATGAGCAGTTCTTC. Its protein is CASSQGQGLPNEQFF.

The chain uses TRBV5-6 and TRBJ2-1; D is undetermined. V dropped 0 bases and J dropped 8 bases, with 9 bases sitting between them. CDR3 length: 13 amino acids. Germline lookup yields CDR1 SGHDT and CDR2 YYEEEE. CDR3 nucleotides: TGTGCCAGCAGCTTGGCCCCAACAGATGAGCAGTTCTTC. Translated, it gives CASSLAPTDEQFF.

This chain connects TRBV7-8 to TRBJ2-7, with D unclear. The germline V gene encodes CDR1 SGHVS and CDR2 FQNEAQ. Deletions cut 1 base from V and 6 bases from J, with 10 bases between. This CDR3 region has 13 residues. As DNA, the CDR3 is TGTGCCAGCAGCTTAGACCTCGTTAGCGAGCAGTACTTC. Its translation: CASSLDLVSEQYF.

This sequence joins TRBV7-6 and TRBJ2-7; 9 bases align to TRBD1. V shed 4 bases, J shed 4 bases, and the junction held 5 bases outside the gene matches. The CDR3 length is 14 residues. In germline, CDR1 is SGHVS, CDR2 FNYEAQ. Here the CDR3 reads CASSSPGQGYEQYF. The CDR3 DNA reads as TGTGCCAGCAGCTCCCCGGGACAGGGATACGAGCAGTACTTC.

The chain recombines TRBV27 with TRBJ2-7; 7 bases map to TRBD2. With 3 bases clipped from V and 3 bases from J, the junction kept 8 bases outside the gene matches. The CDR3 length is 15 residues. Germline V gives CDR1 MNHEY, CDR2 SMNVEV (reference sequence). The CDR3 DNA is TGTGCCAGCAGTTTTCTGGCTAGCGGAGGCTACGAGCAGTACTTC. Its protein is CASSFLASGGYEQYF.

This clone was seen just once. CDR3 nucleotide sequence: TGCGCCAGCAGCCAAGATGCAGGACTAGCAGCAGATACGCAGTATTTT. The encoded protein is CASSQDAGLAADTQYF. This sequence joins TRBV4-3 and TRBJ2-3; TRBD2 aligns across 8 bases. The CDR3 is made up of 16 amino acids. CDR1 LGHNA and CDR2 YSLEER come from the germline V gene. V gave up 0 bases and J gave up 4 bases; unmatched junction bases: 6.

Details on this clone: The same CDR3 also results from other DNA sequences found in this sample. V is TRBV2 and J is TRBJ1-5, with D unclear. The CDR3 is made up of 15 amino acids. Looked up from germline, CDR1 is SNHLY and CDR2 is FYNNEI. Trimming took off 1 base at V and 0 bases at J, with 7 bases between the two ends. The CDR3 loop reads CASSEGTDSNQPQHF. The DNA of the CDR3 is TGTGCCAGCAGTGAAGGGACGGATAGCAATCAGCCCCAGCATTTT.

This chain links TRBV6-5 with TRBJ1-1, with D hard to call. V was pared by 2 bases and J by 3 bases, with 7 bases between. The CDR3 covers 13 residues. Germline lookup yields CDR1 MNHEY and CDR2 SVGAGI. This CDR3 is CASSYRVDTEAFF. For the CDR3, the DNA is TGTGCCAGCAGTTACAGGGTTGACACTGAAGCTTTCTTT.

The chain carries TRBV29-1 and TRBJ2-3; no clear D gene. Germline V gives CDR1 SQVTM, CDR2 ANQGSEA. The length of the CDR3 is 13 residues. The V and J ends lost 0 bases and 2 bases respectively, with 6 bases between them. The CDR3 region has the DNA TGCAGCGTTGAAGAGGCTCTCACAGATACGCAGTATTTT. This gives the protein CSVEEALTDTQYF.

This sequence joins TRBV13 and TRBJ1-2, with TRBD1 matching 10 bases. The junction had 7 bases not matched to a gene; V was cut back by 4 bases and J by 8 bases. CDR3 length equals 14 residues. CDR1 PRHDT and CDR2 FYEKMQ come from the germline V gene (reference sequence). CDR3 in amino acids: CASSSETGGEGYTF. The CDR3 DNA reads TGTGCCAGCAGCTCCGAGACAGGGGGCGAGGGCTACACCTTC. The whole variable domain, filled in from reference TRBV13 and TRBJ1-2, reads AAGVIQSPRHLIKEKRETATLKCYPIPRHDTVYWYQQGPGQDPQFLISFYEKMQSDKGSIPDRFSAQQFSDYHSELNMSSLELGDSALYFCASSSETGGEGYTFGSGTRLTVV.

This chain links TRBV7-8 with TRBJ2-5; D may be TRBD1 (6 bases). Trimming took 10 bases from V and 0 from J, leaving 12 bases between them. This CDR3 spans 13 amino acids. Germline loops: CDR1 SGHVS, CDR2 FQNEAQ. As DNA, the CDR3 is TGTGCCATCGCCCGGGACAACCAAGAGACCCAGTACTTC. It yields the protein CAIARDNQETQYF. The full variable domain, completed using reference TRBV7-8 and TRBJ2-5, is GAGVSQSPRYKVAKRGQDVALRCDPISGHVSLFWYQQALGQGPEFLTYFQNEAQLDKSGLPSDRFFAERPEGSVSTLKIQRTQQEDSAVYLCAIARDNQETQYFGPGTRLLVL.

The chain carries TRBV19 and TRBJ2-1; 10 bases agree with TRBD2. The CDR3 contains 15 residues. Germline CDR1 and CDR2: LNHDA and SQIVND (reference sequence). Germline trimming cut 6 bases from V and 0 bases from J; bases unmatched to any gene: 2. The CDR3 DNA is TGTGCCAGTAGCAAGCGGGAGGGCTCCTACAATGAGCAGTTCTTC. Translating it yields CASSKREGSYNEQFF.

V is TRBV18 and J is TRBJ2-7, with D perhaps TRBD1 (6 bases). Germline V CDR1 and CDR2: KGHSH, LQKENI. Trimming took off 3 bases at V and 4 bases at J, with 13 bases between the two ends. The CDR3 sequence is 14 residues long. CDR3 bases: TGTGCCAGCTCACCGCTGGGACACCTATACGAGCAGTACTTC. Its translation is CASSPLGHLYEQYF.

This clone was seen a single time. This rearrangement joins TRBV6-1 to TRBJ2-7; TRBD2 agrees at 8 bases. This CDR3 region has 15 residues. V was clipped by 7 bases and J by 0 bases; unmatched bases: 8. Germline V gives CDR1 MNHNS, CDR2 SASEGT. The CDR3 DNA reads TGTGCCAGCACGTCGGCGGGAGGCTTCTCCTACGAGCAGTACTTC. Amino acid sequence: CASTSAGGFSYEQYF.

The genes are TRBV6-6 and TRBJ1-5, with D uncertain. The CDR3 consists of 15 residues. Germline assignment: CDR1 MNHNY and CDR2 SVGAGI (reference sequence). V was cut by 0 bases and J by 0 bases, with 6 bases left in between. The DNA of the CDR3 is TGTGCCAGCAGTTACTCGTTGCTTAGCAATCAGCCCCAGCATTTT. Its protein is CASSYSLLSNQPQHF.

V is TRBV7-8 and J is TRBJ2-7; D is perhaps TRBD1 or TRBD2 (6 bases each). Trimming pared 2 bases from V and 5 bases from J, leaving 16 bases between. This CDR3 is built from 15 residues. Per germline, CDR1 SGHVS and CDR2 FQNEAQ. The CDR3 protein is CASSLKSRGDHEQYF. The CDR3 DNA reads as TGTGCCAGCAGCTTAAAATCTAGGGGGGACCACGAGCAGTACTTC.